This T cell receptor (beta chain) was sequenced during a study of blood T cell repertoires in COVID-19. Study background: PBMCs, B-cell-depleted T cells, or T cells were the source of the cDNA or gDNA that made up the material.

Seattle cases were enrolled at active infection and followed longitudinally. Germline lookup yields CDR1 MNHEY and CDR2 SVGAGI. Trimming shortened V by 7 bases and J by 1 base, and 10 bases separated the two germline ends. The CDR3 runs to 13 residues. Using immunoSEQ multiplex PCR, the repertoire was profiled, and TCRdb retains in-frame clones only, with some absent. The sample consists of roughly 160,000 clones, roughly 84% of them appearing once. Sequencing was performed on peripheral blood. This receptor was taken from a woman aged 50 to 60 with COVID-19, enrolled during active disease. The chain combines TRBV6-5 with TRBJ1-1, with D possibly being TRBD1 (5 bases). In DNA, the CDR3 is TGTGCCAGCAAGGGGCAGACGAACACTGAAGCTTTCTTT. This sequence encodes CASKGQTNTEAFF.